The sequence of this TCR beta chain was determined in a study of blood T cell repertoires in COVID-19. Turning to the study itself: The United States, Italy and Spain provided the acute and convalescent COVID-19 samples. Sample material is recorded as cDNA or gDNA derived from T cells, B-cell-depleted T cells, or PBMCs.

This CDR3 has 15 amino acids. CDR1 and CDR2 from the germline V gene are SNHLY and FYNNEI. Unmatched junction bases numbered 11, after V lost 7 bases and J lost 5 bases. Method: immunoSEQ multiplex PCR; TCRdb's copy keeps in-frame clones and lacks some. The data show around 250,000 clones, with 86% seen just once and around 2.9% held by the top ten. Sequencing input: peripheral blood. The receptor comes from a woman aged 25 to 39 with active or convalescent COVID-19. The chain joins TRBV2 to TRBJ2-5, with 9 bases aligning to TRBD2. CDR3 amino acids: CASIPTSGGEETQYF. In DNA form, the CDR3 reads TGTGCCAGCATCCCGACTAGCGGAGGGGAGGAGACCCAGTACTTC.